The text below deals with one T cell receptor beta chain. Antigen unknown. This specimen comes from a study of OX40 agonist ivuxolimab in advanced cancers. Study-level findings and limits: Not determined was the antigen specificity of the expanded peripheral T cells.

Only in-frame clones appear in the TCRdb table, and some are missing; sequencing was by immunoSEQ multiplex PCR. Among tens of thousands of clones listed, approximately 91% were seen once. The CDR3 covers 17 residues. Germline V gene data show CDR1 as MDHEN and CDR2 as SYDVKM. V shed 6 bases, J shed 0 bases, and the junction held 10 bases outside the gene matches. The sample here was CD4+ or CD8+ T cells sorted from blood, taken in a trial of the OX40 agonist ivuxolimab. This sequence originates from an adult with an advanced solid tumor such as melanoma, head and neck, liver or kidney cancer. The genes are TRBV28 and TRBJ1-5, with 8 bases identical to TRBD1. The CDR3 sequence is CASSPRGLGISNQPQHF. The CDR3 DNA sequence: TGTGCCAGCAGCCCCAGGGGGCTCGGTATTAGCAATCAGCCCCAGCATTTT.